The count of the clone carrying this TCR beta chain is one. This sample was taken from a study of blood T cell repertoires in COVID-19. Trimming stripped 1 base from V and 4 bases from J, with 5 bases between. Germline V gene lookup returns CDR1 SGHAT and CDR2 FQNNGV. The CDR3 contains 12 residues. Per the authors' pipeline: Reference gene primers were amplified, and this amplification served to estimate nucleated cell counts. Repertoires were generated with immunoSEQ multiplex PCR, while TCRdb's copy carries only in-frame clones and drops some. The DNA gave D and trimming, while V, J and clone size come from that table. The sample shows 210,000 or so clones, approximately 90% of them seen only once.

The source is a woman aged 35 to 49 with acute or convalescent COVID-19. The chain is built from TRBV11-2 and TRBJ2-7; D uncertain. The material sequenced was peripheral blood. The CDR3 region is CASSLGSYEQYV. The DNA for the CDR3 is TGTGCCAGCAGCTTAGGTAGTTACGAGCAGTACGTC.